This T cell receptor beta chain was recorded in a study of T cell clonality in common variable immunodeficiency. At least ten counts were recorded for this clone. Its antigen is currently unknown. The CDR3 goes on 3 residues after the read ends, and that part is filled in from the germline J gene. Here immunoSEQ multiplex PCR was the method, and the copy in TCRdb shows in-frame clones only, minus some. This sample has roughly 60,000 clones, each found more than once. Findings and caveats of the study: Links between repertoire features and CVID complications were heterogeneity-limited. CVID subjects showed higher TCRbeta clonality than healthy controls.

The CDR3 loop spans 13 amino acids. Per the germline V gene, CDR1 is MDHEN and CDR2 is SYDVKM. The V segment lost 2 bases and the J segment 4 bases; nucleotides outside the gene matches: 2. Patients and controls were mostly of Caucasian heritage. This clonotype was obtained from a person between 18 and 70 years old in good health. This sequence joins TRBV28 and TRBJ2-7, with 7 bases matching TRBD1. Material: peripheral blood mononuclear cells. CDR3 in amino acids: CASSLGTVYEQYF. CDR3 bases read: TGTGCCAGCAGTTTAGGGACAGTGTACGAG.